This T cell receptor beta chain appears in the sequencing data of a study of a mutant IDH1 vaccine in newly diagnosed glioma. The overall study: Patients got their first vaccination 4-6 weeks after radiotherapy alone, or with temozolomide cycles.

Here immunoSEQ multiplex PCR was the method, and the copy in TCRdb shows in-frame clones only, minus some. Here the sample spans 41,000 or so clones, approximately 92% being singletons. This clone was observed a few times. Its antigen is not known. The time point denotes: week 35, safety follow-up. Every single dose of the vaccine, 300 ug of mutant IDH1 20-mer peptide, came with topical imiquimod. The donor cohort comprised cases of new WHO grade 3 or 4 IDH1-mutant, ATRX-lost astrocytoma. From germline, CDR1 is PRHDT and CDR2 FYEKMQ (reference sequence). Trimming took off 2 bases at V and 5 bases at J, with 8 bases between the two ends. This CDR3 region has 13 residues.

The sequences come from PBMCs, collected from a glioma patient whose treatment included an IDH1 peptide vaccine. J is TRBJ2-3 and V is TRBV13, with D maybe TRBD2 (6 bases). This TCR derives from a middle-aged man with glioma. The CDR3 loop reads CASSLLGGDTQYF. DNA of the CDR3: TGTGCCAGCAGCTTATTGGGGGGAGATACGCAGTATTTT.